The clone carrying this T cell receptor beta chain has at least ten counts. The antigen remains undetermined. TCR beta CDR3 regions were amplified from RNA. First-round RT-PCR with HTBI primers amplified the TCR CDR3 region. TCRdb processed the multiplex PCR reads anew with MiXCR; each CDR3 protein has one entry. This sample has some 560,000 distinct CDR3 sequences; around 16% occur once, and the top ten carry approximately 7%. This entry is derived from a study of T cells in Graves' hyperthyroidism and ophthalmopathy. Study-level findings and limits: Most clonotypes expanded in thyroid above 0.001 were likewise present in blood.

This CDR3 is 13 amino acids long. Germline assignment: CDR1 GTSNPN and CDR2 SVGIG (reference sequence). The V gene lost 1 base and the J gene lost 6 bases, with 10 bases spanning the gap. Sequencing used blood. The gene calls are TRBV30 and TRBJ2-1; D perhaps matches TRBD2 (5 bases). The sequence derives from a woman aged 30 to 39 with Graves' hyperthyroidism. The CDR3 DNA is TGTGCCTGGAGTGGGAATAGCGTCAATGAGCAGTTCTTC. Translation gives CAWSGNSVNEQFF.